This TCR beta chain was identified in a study of radiotherapy plus CTLA-4 blockade in lung cancer. Study-wide context: Disease control was achieved by roughly 32% of patients, and objective responses by about 19%.

Trimming removed 4 bases from V and 1 base from J; junction bases left unmatched: 3. Looked up from germline, CDR1 is SGHAT and CDR2 is FQNNGV. The CDR3 is made up of 16 amino acids. TCRdb's copy holds only in-frame clones and misses some; the assay was immunoSEQ multiplex PCR. The sample has 55,000 to 70,000 clones, 65% to 80% seen once. Of note for this clone: Its antigen is not identified.

Overall study findings and caveats: Increased serum interferon-beta after radiation also reportedly predicted response strongly.

With ipilimumab providing CTLA-4 blockade, focal radiation was administered to patients who had chemo-refractory metastatic non-small-cell lung cancer. The clonotype comes from a human donor with non-small cell lung cancer who had a complete response to radiotherapy plus ipilimumab. J is TRBJ2-3 and V is TRBV11-2; 12 positions match TRBD2. This sample comprised peripheral blood, obtained from a patient treated with radiotherapy plus ipilimumab. The CDR3, as DNA: TGTGCCAGCAGCTCCCTAGCGGGGGGGGGCACAGATACGCAGTATTTT. The encoded protein is CASSSLAGGGTDTQYF.